Below are 8 T cell receptor beta chains sequenced from a single sample in a study of radiotherapy plus CTLA-4 blockade in lung cancer. TCRdb's copy holds only in-frame clones and misses some; the assay was immunoSEQ multiplex PCR. In the table there are more than 55,000 clones, about three quarters of which are singletons. Sequencing used peripheral blood, obtained from a patient treated with radiotherapy plus ipilimumab. These receptors originate from a human donor with non-small cell lung cancer who had a partial response to radiotherapy plus ipilimumab.

V is TRBV27 and J is TRBJ1-1, with D possibly TRBD1 on 5 matching bases. With 5 bases removed from V and 5 bases from J, the gap between germline ends came to 15 bases. This CDR3 region has 14 residues. Germline V gene data show CDR1 as MNHEY and CDR2 as SMNVEV (reference sequence). The CDR3 DNA sequence: TGTGCCAGCAGTCAGCGGGCATGGGGGACTGAAGCTTTCTTT. It translates to CASSQRAWGTEAFF.

This chain uses TRBV19 with TRBJ1-5; perhaps TRBD1 as D (5 bases). Germline CDR1 and CDR2: LNHDA and SQIVND (reference sequence). The V gene lost 1 base and the J gene lost 3 bases, with 10 bases spanning the gap. The CDR3 sequence is 15 residues long. The CDR3 DNA follows: TGTGCCAGTAGTATAGTTGACAGTTACAATCAGCCCCAGCATTTT. It codes for CASSIVDSYNQPQHF.

The V gene is TRBV12-1, the J gene TRBJ2-3; the table's D call of TRBD2 was not tested on the DNA. TRBV12-1 is reported as a pseudogene. CDR3 length equals 16 residues. As DNA, the CDR3 is TGTGCCAGCAGCCCGATGGCTAGCGGGGCGACAGATACGCAGTATTTT. Amino acids: CASSPMASGATDTQYF.

The chain carries TRBV7-6 and TRBJ2-7, with D hard to call. CDR1 and CDR2 (germline): SGHVS, FNYEAQ. The CDR3 length is 14 residues. V lost 2 bases to trimming and J lost 4 bases, with 12 bases between them. The CDR3 here is CASSLSVLSYEQYF. In DNA, the CDR3 is TGTGCCAGCAGCTTATCAGTCCTTTCTTACGAGCAGTACTTC.

This chain joins TRBV5-1 and TRBJ2-2; a weak D match, TRBD1 (5 bases). Germline assignment: CDR1 SGHRS and CDR2 YFSETQ. V was cut by 4 bases and J by 0 bases, with 13 bases left in between. CDR3 length: 16 residues. For the CDR3, the DNA is TGCGCCAGCAGCCCGACAGCTCTTACGAACACCGGGGAGCTGTTTTTT. The encoded protein is CASSPTALTNTGELFF.

As for this clone: The sample carries other DNA sequences with the same CDR3. The chain combines TRBV6-5 with TRBJ1-5, with 11 bases that match TRBD1. The CDR3 loop spans 15 amino acids. Germline loops: CDR1 MNHEY, CDR2 SVGAGI. Trimming took 5 bases from V and 2 from J; bases not matched to a gene: 2. This CDR3 is CASSRTGGGNQPQHF. The CDR3 region has the DNA TGTGCCAGCAGTCGGACAGGGGGCGGCAATCAGCCCCAGCATTTT.

There are a few counts of this clone. The V call is TRBV9, the J call TRBJ1-6, with D possibly TRBD1 on 6 matching bases. The CDR3 is 15 amino acids. Trimming took 2 bases from V and 6 from J, leaving 12 bases between them. The germline gives CDR1 SGDLS, CDR2 YYNGEE. The DNA for the CDR3 is TGTGCCAGCAGCGTGCACCGGGACACTAATTCACCCCTCCACTTT. It yields the protein CASSVHRDTNSPLHF.

This clone was seen a few times. V is TRBV6-5 and J is TRBJ1-2, with TRBD1 identical over 8 bases. Germline CDR1 and CDR2: MNHEY and SVGAGI. The CDR3 totals 15 residues. V shed 0 bases and J 6 bases; nucleotides not matched to a gene: 6. The CDR3 region is CASSYSTGEVDGYTF. The CDR3 DNA reads as TGTGCCAGCAGTTACTCGACAGGGGAGGTTGATGGCTACACCTTC.